This T cell receptor beta chain was retrieved from a study of sequential checkpoint blockade in melanoma (dated by TCRdb to about 2019). In the study overall: Patients were randomized 1:1 to first-line nivolumab followed by ipilimumab (arm A) or ipilimumab followed by nivolumab (arm B). Both trial sequences were followed by maintenance nivolumab. The investigation overall reported the following: Validation of the response-prediction model combining TCR metrics and mutation burden is needed in larger, independent patient cohorts.

CDR1 and CDR2 are drawn from the germline V gene: SGHAT, FQNNGV. V loses 7 bases, J loses 1 base, and the germline ends lie 4 bases apart. Counted from cysteine to phenylalanine, this CDR3 has 12 amino acids. Only the CDR3 DNA is retained, 36 bases long and in frame from the first base. The immunoSEQ Assay was used to immunosequence TCRbeta CDR3 regions from genomic DNA. Before high-throughput sequencing, genomic DNA was amplified using bias-controlled multiplex PCR. Per the authors' processing: To quantify the absolute abundance of each unique TCRbeta CDR3 region, the sequences were collapsed and filtered. Clonality, defined as 1 minus Pielou's evenness, was calculated using productive rearrangements only. A previously published method was used to identify clones with significantly greater frequencies in on-treatment samples than in baseline samples. The table comes from immuneACCESS by way of TCRdb, which keeps in-frame sequences with V and J called. Part of the clones is missing from these tables; in studies checked, under half for an unresolved V gene and the rest for unknown reasons. Clone size and V and J calls were adopted from that table, with D and trimming inferred from the DNA. The sample has approximately 12,000 clones on record, around two thirds of them singletons. The top ten clones comprise 20% to 25% of the sample.

As concerns this clone: Its antigen remains unidentified. Base-call qualities are not available, and no considerably larger clone is one nucleotide away.

The treatment or condition label on this specimen signifies: randomized to nivolumab then ipilimumab (arm A) or the reverse (arm B). Prior DNA-damaging chemotherapy had not been received by any trial patient. Thawed PBMCs were sorted on a FACS Aria II flow cytometer to isolate live CD3+CD8+ cells negative for CD19 and CD56. Samples came from patients with melanoma in CheckMate 064, a randomized, open-label phase II trial of sequential checkpoint blockade. Leukapheresis was used to collect peripheral blood mononuclear cells, which were then purified with Ficoll-Paque and frozen in human serum with about 9.3% DMSO. Immediately after sorting, the purity of sorted blood CD3+CD8+ cells was verified to be >95%, after which DNA was extracted.

This clonotype was sampled from a human donor with melanoma. The chain is encoded by TRBV11-2 joined to TRBJ1-4, with no reliable assignment of the D segment. This specimen consisted of CD8+ T cells sorted from blood (inferred from file names), obtained from a patient given nivolumab and ipilimumab in sequence. The CDR3 region: CASTQTNEKLFF. The sequenced DNA is TGTGCCAGCACCCAAACTAATGAAAAACTGTTTTTT.